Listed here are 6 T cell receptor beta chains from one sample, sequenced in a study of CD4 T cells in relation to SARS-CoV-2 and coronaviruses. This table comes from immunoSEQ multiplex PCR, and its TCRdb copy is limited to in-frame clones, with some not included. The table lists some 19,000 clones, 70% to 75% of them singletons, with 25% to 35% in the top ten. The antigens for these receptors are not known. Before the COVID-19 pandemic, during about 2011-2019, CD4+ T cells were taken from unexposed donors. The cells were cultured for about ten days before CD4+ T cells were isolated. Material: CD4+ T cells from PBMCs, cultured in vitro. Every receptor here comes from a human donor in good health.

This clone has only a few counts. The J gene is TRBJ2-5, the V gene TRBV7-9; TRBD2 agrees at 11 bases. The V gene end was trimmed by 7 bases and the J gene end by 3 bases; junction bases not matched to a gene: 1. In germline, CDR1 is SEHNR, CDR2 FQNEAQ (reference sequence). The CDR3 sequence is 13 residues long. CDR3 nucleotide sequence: TGTGCCAGCAAACTAGCGGGAGAAGAGACCCAGTACTTC. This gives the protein CASKLAGEETQYF.

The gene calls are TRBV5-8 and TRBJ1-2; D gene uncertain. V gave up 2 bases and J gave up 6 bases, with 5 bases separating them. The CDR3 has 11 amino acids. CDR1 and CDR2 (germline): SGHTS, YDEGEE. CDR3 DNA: TGTGCCAGCAGCTTCGGGGATGGCTACACCTTC. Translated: CASSFGDGYTF.

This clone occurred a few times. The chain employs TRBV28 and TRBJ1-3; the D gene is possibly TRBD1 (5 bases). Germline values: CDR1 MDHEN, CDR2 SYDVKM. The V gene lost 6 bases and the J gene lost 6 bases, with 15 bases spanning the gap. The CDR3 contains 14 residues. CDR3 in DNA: TGTGCCAGCAGCATAGGGGTAGCTGTAAACACCATATATTTT. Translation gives CASSIGVAVNTIYF.

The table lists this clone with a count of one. CDR3: CASSIVSPAFSVATGELFF. The CDR3 DNA sequence: TGTGCCAGTAGTATAGTCTCTCCGGCGTTTTCGGTAGCCACCGGGGAGCTGTTTTTT. The chain links TRBV19 to TRBJ2-2; D is unclear. CDR3 length: 19 amino acids. From germline, CDR1 is LNHDA and CDR2 SQIVND (reference sequence). V was trimmed by 1 base and J by 4 bases, leaving 22 bases between them.

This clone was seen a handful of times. This CDR3 is CASTEGGGRFYNEQFF. The CDR3 coding sequence is TGTGCCAGCACCGAGGGGGGCGGGAGGTTCTACAATGAGCAGTTCTTC. The chain couples TRBV7-8 to TRBJ2-1, with 8 bases aligning to TRBD2. V trimming: 7 bases; J trimming: 3 bases; junction bases outside the gene matches: 11. This CDR3 contains 16 residues. In germline, CDR1 is SGHVS, CDR2 FQNEAQ.

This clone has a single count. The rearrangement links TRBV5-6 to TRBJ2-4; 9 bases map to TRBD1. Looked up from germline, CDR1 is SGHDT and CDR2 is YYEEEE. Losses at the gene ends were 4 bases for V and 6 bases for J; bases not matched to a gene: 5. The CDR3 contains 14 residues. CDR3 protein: CASSGEGQGNIQYF. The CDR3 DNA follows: TGTGCCAGCAGCGGCGAGGGACAGGGAAACATTCAGTACTTC.